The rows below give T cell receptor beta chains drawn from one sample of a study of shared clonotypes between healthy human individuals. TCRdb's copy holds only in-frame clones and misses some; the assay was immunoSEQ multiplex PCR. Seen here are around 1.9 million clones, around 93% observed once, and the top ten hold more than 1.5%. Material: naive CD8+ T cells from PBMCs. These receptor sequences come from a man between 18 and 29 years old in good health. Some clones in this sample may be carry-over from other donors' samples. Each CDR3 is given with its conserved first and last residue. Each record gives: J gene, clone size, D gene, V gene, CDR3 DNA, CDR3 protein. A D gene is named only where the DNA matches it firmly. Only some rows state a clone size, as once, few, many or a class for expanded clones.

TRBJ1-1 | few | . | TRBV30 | TGTGCCTGGAGTGTACTGAACACTGAAGCTTTCTTT | CAWSVLNTEAFF
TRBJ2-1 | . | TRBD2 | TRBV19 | TGTGCCAGTAGTGAAGGGACTAGGGCCTACAATGAGCAGTTCTTC | CASSEGTRAYNEQFF
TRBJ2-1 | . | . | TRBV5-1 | TGCGCCAGCAGCTTGCATCCGGGAGTTAACGGCTATGAGCAGTTCTTC | CASSLHPGVNGYEQFF
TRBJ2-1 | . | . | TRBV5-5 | TGTGCCAGCAGCTCACCTTGGCGGCGGACCTCCTACAATGAGCAGTTCTTC | CASSSPWRRTSYNEQFF
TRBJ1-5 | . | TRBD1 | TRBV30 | TGTGCCTGGAGTCCAGGGGGGGGTGATAGCAATCAGCCCCAGCATTTT | CAWSPGGGDSNQPQHF
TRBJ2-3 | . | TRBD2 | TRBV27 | TGTGCCAGCAGTTTTAGCGGGAGGGCAGATACGCAGTATTTT | CASSFSGRADTQYF
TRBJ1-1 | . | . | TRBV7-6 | TGTGCCACATCCTCCGGCGCGGGGAACACTGAAGCTTTCTTT | CATSSGAGNTEAFF
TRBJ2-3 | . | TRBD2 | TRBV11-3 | TGTGCCAGCAGCTTAATGGCTAGCGGGCGCACAGATACGCAGTATTTT | CASSLMASGRTDTQYF
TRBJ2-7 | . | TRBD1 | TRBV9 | TGTGCCAGCAGCGCCGGACAGGGGCCGTACGAGCAGTACTTC | CASSAGQGPYEQYF
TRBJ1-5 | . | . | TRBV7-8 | TGTGCCAGCAGCTTAGAGATCAAAGGACAGCCCCAGCATTTT | CASSLEIKGQPQHF
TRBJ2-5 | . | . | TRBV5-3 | TGTGCCAGAAGCTTGAAGGCTATCGAAGAGACCCAGTACTTC | CARSLKAIEETQYF
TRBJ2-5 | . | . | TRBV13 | TGTGCCAGCAGCCCCGGCGGGACCGAGTACCAAGAGACCCAGTACTTC | CASSPGGTEYQETQYF
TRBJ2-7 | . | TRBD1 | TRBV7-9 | TGTGCCAGCAGCTCACGACAGGGCTCCTACGAGCAGTACTTC | CASSSRQGSYEQYF
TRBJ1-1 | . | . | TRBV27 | TGTGCCAGCAGTGGCCGCACTGAAGCTTTCTTT | CASSGRTEAFF
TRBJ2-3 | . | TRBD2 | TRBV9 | TGTGCCAGCAGCGAGGGGATCCGTAGCGGGGGTAAGGGAGTGGATACGCAGTATTTT | CASSEGIRSGGKGVDTQYF
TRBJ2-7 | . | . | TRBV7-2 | TGTGCCAGCAGTTACCTGGGGGGAGGTTACGAGCAGTACTTC | CASSYLGGGYEQYF
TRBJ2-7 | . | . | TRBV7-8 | TGTGCCAGCAGCTTAGGCCCTAGCACCTACGAGCAGTACTTC | CASSLGPSTYEQYF
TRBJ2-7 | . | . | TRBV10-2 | TGCGCCAGCCTCGACTACGAGCAGTACTTC | CASLDYEQYF
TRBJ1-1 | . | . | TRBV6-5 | TGTGCCAGCAGCCCCGGACCGGCCACTGAAGCTTTCTTT | CASSPGPATEAFF
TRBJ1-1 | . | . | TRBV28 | TGTGCCAGCAGTTTATACTCTGCTGAAGCTTTCTTT | CASSLYSAEAFF
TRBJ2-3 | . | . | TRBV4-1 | TGCGCCAGCAGTTTATCCTGGGGGCTCCAAATCACAGATACGCAGTATTTT | CASSLSWGLQITDTQYF
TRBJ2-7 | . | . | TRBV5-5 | TGTGCCAGCAGCTATGGCCTTCCGGGGCCGGAGCAGTACTTC | CASSYGLPGPEQYF
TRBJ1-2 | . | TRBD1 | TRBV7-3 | TGTGCCGGATCGTCCGGGACAGCCTATGGCTACACCTTC | CAGSSGTAYGYTF
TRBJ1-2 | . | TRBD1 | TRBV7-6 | TGTGCCAGCAGCTCATCACCTCGGGACAGGGGAAACTATGGCTACACCTTC | CASSSSPRDRGNYGYTF
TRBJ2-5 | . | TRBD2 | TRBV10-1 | TGCGCCACCTCTAGCGGGATTCAAGAGACCCAGTACTTC | CATSSGIQETQYF
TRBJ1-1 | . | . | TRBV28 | TGTGCCAGCAGTTACTCTGGACAACCGAACACTGAAGCTTTCTTT | CASSYSGQPNTEAFF
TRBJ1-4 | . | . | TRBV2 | TGTGCCAGCAGTGAAGAAGGACGTCTGGGTGAAAAACTGTTTTTT | CASSEEGRLGEKLFF
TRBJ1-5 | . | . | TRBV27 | TGTGCCAGCAGTTTAGTCTACTATAGCAATCAGCCCCAGCATTTT | CASSLVYYSNQPQHF
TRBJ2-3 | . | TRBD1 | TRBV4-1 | TGCGCCAGCAGCCAAGTCCGCGGGGACAGGGTCGGCACAGATACGCAGTATTTT | CASSQVRGDRVGTDTQYF
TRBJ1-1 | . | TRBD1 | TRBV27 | TGTGCCAGCAGTTCCCCCCGACAGGGTGACACTGAAGCTTTCTTT | CASSSPRQGDTEAFF
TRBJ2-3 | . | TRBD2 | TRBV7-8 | TGTGCCAGCAGCCCCGAGGGGCTAGCGGGACGTACGCAGTATTTT | CASSPEGLAGRTQYF
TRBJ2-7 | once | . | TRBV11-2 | TGTGCCAGCAGCGGGGGCGGGACAACCTACGAGCAGTACTTC | CASSGGGTTYEQYF
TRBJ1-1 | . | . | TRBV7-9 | TGTGCCAGCAGCGGATGGACAGAATTGAACACTGAAGCTTTCTTT | CASSGWTELNTEAFF
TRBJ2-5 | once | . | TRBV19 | TGTGCCAGTCAACCCCCGGGAGGGGGCGAGACCCAGTACTTC | CASQPPGGGETQYF
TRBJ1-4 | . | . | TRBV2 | TGTGCCAGCAGGACTGGGCGAGGTATAATTAATGAAAAACTGTTTTTT | CASRTGRGIINEKLFF
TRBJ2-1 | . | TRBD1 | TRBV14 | TGTGCCAGCAGCCAAGGGGGGACAGGGTACAATGAGCAGTTCTTC | CASSQGGTGYNEQFF
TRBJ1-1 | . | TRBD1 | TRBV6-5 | TGTGCCAGCAGTTACCAGATCGGGACAGTGAACACTGAAGCTTTCTTT | CASSYQIGTVNTEAFF
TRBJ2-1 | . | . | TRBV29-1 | TGCAGCGTTTTAAACTACAATGAGCAGTTCTTC | CSVLNYNEQFF
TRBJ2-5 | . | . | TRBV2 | TGTGCCAGCAGTGTGGCAGGAGAGACCCAGTACTTC | CASSVAGETQYF
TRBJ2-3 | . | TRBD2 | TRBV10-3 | TGTGCCATCAGTGGGGCTAGCGGGGAATCCACAGATACGCAGTATTTT | CAISGASGESTDTQYF
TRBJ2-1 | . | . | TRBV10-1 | TGCGCCAGCAGTGAGTCGTTAAGCTCCTACAATGAGCAGTTCTTC | CASSESLSSYNEQFF
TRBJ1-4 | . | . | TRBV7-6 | TGTGCCAGCAGCCCAAGCAGGGTTGAAAAACTGTTTTTT | CASSPSRVEKLFF
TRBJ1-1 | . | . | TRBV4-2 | TGTGCCAGCAGCCAAGGAACTGAAGCTTTCTTT | CASSQGTEAFF
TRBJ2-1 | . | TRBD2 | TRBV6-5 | TGTGCCAGCAGTTACTCAAATCGAGCGGGAGTGTATGAGCAGTTCTTC | CASSYSNRAGVYEQFF
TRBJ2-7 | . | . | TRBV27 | TGTGCCAGCAGTTTGGCCGGGTTGGGGGGTTACGAGCAGTACTTC | CASSLAGLGGYEQYF
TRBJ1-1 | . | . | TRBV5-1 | TGCGCCAGCAGCTTTTTCCGGCCGAACACTGAAGCTTTCTTT | CASSFFRPNTEAFF